The present entry profiles one T cell receptor beta chain with its context. Its recognized antigen is unknown. Base qualities are not recorded, but no much larger clone differs from it by a single base. From cysteine to phenylalanine, the CDR3 is 14 amino acids long. Only the CDR3 DNA stays, 42 bases, in frame from base 1. Trimming at the junction amounts to 3 bases on V and 6 bases on J, and the germline ends lie 11 bases apart. CDR1 and CDR2 were assigned from the germline V gene (reference sequence) as LNHNV and YYDKDF. The sample comes from a study of blood T cell repertoires in COVID-19 (dated by TCRdb to the early 2020s). About the study as a whole: The collaborator samples originated in the United States, Italy and Spain and spanned the acute and convalescent phases of COVID-19. A freely available public database, intended as a resource for researchers studying the immune response to SARS-CoV-2, is where the repertoires were released. Sample metadata almost always included a de-identified subject ID, COVID-19 status, age in years and sex. Deeply sampled blood TCRbeta repertoires from subjects exposed to, actively infected with, or recovered from COVID-19 were included in the dataset. The samples were drawn from the first 160 participants of the ongoing ImmuneRACE study and from some 1,300 subjects provided by 6 global collaborators. Where available, HLA class I and class II types were obtained from metadata supplied by the sample provider rather than from assay-based typing. The material from the prospective study consisted of cDNA or gDNA derived from T cells, B-cell-depleted T cells, or PBMCs.

Paper-wide results and their limitations: The amount of clinical and demographic metadata varied by source and participant and was provided uncurated.

Collaborating institutions collected whole blood in K2EDTA tubes following their own protocols. For TCRbeta analysis, collaborator samples were shipped as frozen whole blood, as isolated PBMCs, or as DNA extracted from either sample type. TCRbeta CDR3 regions were amplified from genomic DNA using the immunoSEQ Assay, a bias-controlled multiplex PCR. In the authors' own workflow: The number of nucleated cells in each sample was estimated by amplification of reference gene primers within the assay. To quantify the absolute abundance of each unique TCRbeta CDR3 rearrangement, sequence reads were collapsed and filtered. For each sample, productive Simpson clonality was calculated as the square root of Simpson's diversity index over productive rearrangements. Sourced from immuneACCESS, this table was stored by TCRdb with only in-frame sequences that have V and J called. A share of the clones is absent; for the studies checked, an unresolved V gene accounts for under half, and the remainder has no known explanation. V, J and clone size are those of that table, while D and trimming were read from the DNA. The sample has approximately 110,000 clones on record, roughly 88% of them singletons. 0.8% to 1% of the sample belongs to the ten largest clones.

The sequenced sample consisted of peripheral blood. The rearrangement joined TRBV15 to TRBJ2-2; a tentative D call is TRBD1 (6 bases match). This clonotype originated in a woman between 65 and 79 years old with acute or convalescent COVID-19. The CDR3 corresponds to CATSSVRGPGELFF. Read as DNA, the sequence is TGTGCCACCAGCAGTGTCAGGGGACCCGGGGAGCTGTTTTTT. This CDR3, with the reference TRBV15 and TRBJ2-2 proteins standing in past its ends, gives the full variable domain DAMVIQNPRYQVTQFGKPVTLSCSQTLNHNVMYWYQQKSSQAPKLLFHYYDKDFNNEADTPDNFQSRRPNTSFCFLDIRSPGLGDTAMYLCATSSVRGPGELFFGEGSRLTVL.